One sample yielded the 18 T cell receptor beta chains listed below, sequenced in a study of T cell clonality in common variable immunodeficiency (dated by TCRdb to between 2015 and 2016). Receptors were amplified or captured by the immunoSEQ multiplex PCR assay. TCRdb's version of the immuneACCESS table is confined to in-frame rearrangements and falls short of the full clone set. An unresolved V gene accounts for under half of the shortfall where checked; the remainder is of unknown origin. For this sample, roughly 60,000 clones are listed, none of them singletons. The ten largest clones add up to over 1.5% of the sample. The source material was peripheral blood mononuclear cells. Receptors were obtained from a person between 18 and 70 years old in good health.

This clone was seen ten or more times. The read stops 3 residues short of the end of the CDR3; the missing end is completed from the germline J gene. The rearrangement uses TRBV10-3 and TRBJ1-5, with TRBD1 matching 11 bases. The CDR3 covers 13 residues. CDR1 is ENHRY and CDR2 is SYGVKD in the germline V gene. Unmatched junction bases numbered 4, after V lost 10 bases and J lost 5 bases. CDR3 sequence reads: CASGQGADQPQHF. The covered CDR3 bases are TGTGCCAGTGGACAGGGGGCTGATCAGCCC.

This clone has at least ten counts. One end of the junction is discordant with germline, which a read error may explain. The CDR3 end falls 3 residues outside the read, so it is completed with the germline J gene. The rearrangement joins TRBV4-2 to TRBJ2-7; 8 positions agree with TRBD2. The CDR3 loop spans 16 amino acids. Germline CDR1 LGHNA, CDR2 YNFKEQ. The sequenced part of the CDR3 DNA is TGCGCCAGCAGCCAAGATGGAAGCGGGAGCTCCTACGAG. The encoded protein is CASSQDGSGSSYE. The whole CDR3 sequence is CASSQDGSGSSYEQYF.

This clone was seen many times. The read halts 3 residues ahead of the CDR3 end, with the missing end drawn from the germline J gene. The chain has TRBV28 and TRBJ2-3, with 8 nucleotides matching TRBD1. Germline CDR1 MDHEN, CDR2 SYDVKM. This CDR3 is 18 amino acids long. The V segment lost 6 bases and the J segment 2 bases; nucleotides outside the gene matches: 16. The sequenced part of the CDR3 DNA is TGTGCCAGCAGCCCTATTGGCAGGTGGGACAGGACCACAGATACG. Translating it yields CASSPIGRWDRTTDT. The full CDR3 sequence reads CASSPIGRWDRTTDTQYF.

Turning to this clone: The CDR3 end lies 3 residues beyond the end of the read and is filled in from the germline J gene. The chain links TRBV7-3 to TRBJ1-2; no reliable D call. CDR1 and CDR2 from the germline V gene are SGHTA and FQGTGA. The length of the CDR3 is 14 residues. The CDR3: CASSPVAGTDTYTF. CDR3 bases read: TGTGCCAGCAGCCCCGTCGCGGGCACAGATACC.

This clone showed up many times. The read falls 3 residues short of the CDR3 end, and the missing part is taken from the germline J gene. The V call is TRBV20-1, the J call TRBJ1-5, with TRBD1 as a possible D gene (5 bases). V was clipped by 0 bases and J by 7 bases, with 16 bases between them. CDR3 length equals 15 residues. Germline V gives CDR1 DFQATT, CDR2 SNEGSKA (reference sequence). The chain's CDR3 is CSARDPRQFGQPQHF. Partial CDR3 DNA: TGCAGTGCTAGAGACCCTAGACAGTTTGGGCAGCCC.

In this sample, this clone turned up many times. From the germline J gene comes the end of the CDR3, since the read stops 3 residues before it. This chain links TRBV11-2 with TRBJ2-7; 9 positions match TRBD1. The CDR3 sequence is 15 residues long. CDR1 SGHAT and CDR2 FQNNGV come from the germline V gene. V gave up 2 bases and J gave up 3 bases; unmatched junction bases: 5. The DNA read from the CDR3 is TGTGCCAGCAGCTTAAGTGGGACAGGGTTCTACGAG. Protein sequence: CASSLSGTGFYE. The entire CDR3 sequence reads CASSLSGTGFYEQYF. The full variable domain, with the rest looked up from reference TRBV11-2 and TRBJ2-7, is EAGVAQSPRYKIIEKRQSVAFWCNPISGHATLYWYQQILGQGPKLLIQFQNNGVVDDSQLPKDRFSAERLKGVDSTLKIQPAKLEDSAVYLCASSLSGTGFYEQYFGPGTRLTVT.

This clone was seen repeatedly, ten times or more. Read data end 3 residues before the CDR3 end; the end is taken from the germline J gene. The rearrangement joins TRBV12-3 or TRBV12-4 to TRBJ2-5, with D possibly matching TRBD1 (5 bases). This CDR3 has 13 amino acids. The V end lost 4 bases, the J end lost 4 bases, and 10 bases lay between the germline ends. The part of the CDR3 DNA that was read is TGTGCCAGCAGTTCGACAGTTACAGAGACC. Its protein product is CASSSTVTET. The whole CDR3 sequence reads CASSSTVTETQYF.

At least ten counts were recorded for this clone. The read gets to within 3 residues of the CDR3 end, and the germline J gene fills in the rest. The V and J genes are TRBV14 and TRBJ2-7, with D tentatively TRBD2 (6 bases). V dropped 5 bases and J dropped 0 bases, with 20 bases sitting between them. The CDR3 contains 17 residues. Germline loops: CDR1 SGHDN, CDR2 FVKESK. CDR3 residues: CASSAAPGLPSSYEQYF. The DNA read from the CDR3 is TGTGCCAGCAGCGCGGCACCGGGACTCCCGAGCTCCTACGAG. The full variable domain, rest sourced from reference TRBV14 and TRBJ2-7, is EAGVTQFPSHSVIEKGQTVTLRCDPISGHDNLYWYRRVMGKEIKFLLHFVKESKQDESGMPNNRFLAERTGGTYSTLKVQPAELEDSGVYFCASSAAPGLPSSYEQYFGPGTRLTVT.

The sample holds many counts of this clone. The read terminates 3 residues before the CDR3 end, so the remaining end is supplied by the germline J gene. The chain links TRBV7-2 to TRBJ2-3; D perhaps matches TRBD1 (6 bases). The CDR3 extends over 15 amino acids. Trimming pared 6 bases from V and 3 bases from J, leaving 16 bases between. From germline, CDR1 is SGHTA and CDR2 FQGNSA. CDR3 DNA, as far as it was read: TGTGCCAGCAGACAACAGGGTGGTCTTACAGATACG. Protein sequence: CASRQQGGLTDT. The CDR3 in its entirety is CASRQQGGLTDTQYF.

This clone was found many times. The CDR3 end falls 3 residues outside the read, so it is completed with the germline J gene. The chain joins TRBV5-6 to TRBJ2-7; maybe TRBD1 (6 bases). With 0 bases removed from V and 3 bases from J, the gap between germline ends came to 7 bases. Germline CDR1 SGHDT, CDR2 YYEEEE. The CDR3 consists of 13 residues. The CDR3 reads CASSLGGHYEQYF. Partial CDR3 DNA: TGTGCCAGCAGCTTGGGGGGACACTACGAG.

Ten or more counts support this clone. The sequence runs out 3 residues before the end of the CDR3; the remainder is reconstructed from the germline J gene. The chain joins TRBV6-2 or TRBV6-3 to TRBJ2-1; 8 bases match TRBD1. V shed 2 bases and J 4 bases; nucleotides not matched to a gene: 4. The CDR3 sequence is 15 residues long. The germline V gene encodes CDR1 MNHEY and CDR2 SVGEGT. Partial CDR3 DNA: TGTGCCAGCAGTTACCGGACAGGGAGATACAATGAG. This translates into CASSYRTGRYNE. The full CDR3 is CASSYRTGRYNEQFF.

At least ten counts were recorded for this clone. The DNA ends 3 residues before the CDR3 does, and the rest of the CDR3 is filled in from the germline J gene. The chain joins TRBV29-1 to TRBJ2-3; D may be TRBD1 (6 bases). CDR3 length: 13 residues. Germline V gene lookup returns CDR1 SQVTM and CDR2 ANQGSEA. V was pared by 4 bases and J by 2 bases, with 10 bases between. This chain's CDR3 is CSVGQVTTDTQYF. The CDR3 DNA, read in part, is TGCAGCGTTGGACAGGTGACCACAGATACG.

The sample holds many counts of this clone. The CDR3 end lies 3 residues beyond the end of the read and is filled in from the germline J gene. The V and J genes are TRBV2 and TRBJ2-3; TRBD2 aligns across 7 bases. The CDR3 is 16 amino acids. The germline V gene has CDR1 SNHLY and CDR2 FYNNEI. The ends lost 8 bases at V and 0 bases at J; junction bases unmatched: 11. CDR3 loop: CASGGGSGASTDTQYF. The DNA read from the CDR3 is TGTGCCAGCGGGGGGGGGAGCGGGGCTAGCACAGATACG.

This clone appeared many times. Read coverage stops 3 residues before the CDR3 terminus; the germline J gene supplies the remainder. The rearrangement joins TRBV5-1 to TRBJ1-3; maybe TRBD1 (5 bases). CDR3 length equals 15 residues. Trimming removed 0 bases at V and 2 bases at J, with 9 bases between. Germline values: CDR1 SGHRS, CDR2 YFSETQ. The CDR3 sequence is CASSLAGSTGNTIYF. Incomplete CDR3 DNA: TGCGCCAGCAGCTTGGCAGGGAGTACTGGAAACACC.

The sample holds many counts of this clone. The read finishes 3 residues shy of the CDR3 end, and the germline J gene is used to complete it. The V and J genes are TRBV19 and TRBJ2-7, with TRBD1 matching 9 bases. Germline V lookup: CDR1 LNHDA, CDR2 SQIVND (reference sequence). The CDR3 is 14 residues long. The ends lost 3 bases at V and 0 bases at J; junction bases unmatched: 0. CDR3 bases read: TGTGCCAGTAGTATGGACAGGGGCTCCTACGAG. Amino acid sequence: CASSMDRGSYE. The whole CDR3 region reads CASSMDRGSYEQYF.

This clone appeared many times. The missing CDR3 end, 3 residues past where the read stops, is filled in from the germline J gene. The chain employs TRBV28 and TRBJ2-5; the match to TRBD2 covers 8 bases. Germline CDR1 MDHEN, CDR2 SYDVKM. The CDR3 totals 15 residues. The ends lost 2 bases at V and 4 bases at J; junction bases unmatched: 6. CDR3 loop: CASSLTSGGVETQYF. Partial CDR3 DNA: TGTGCCAGCAGTTTAACTAGCGGTGGGGTAGAGACC.

Many counts were recorded for this clone. The read finishes 3 residues shy of the CDR3 end, and the germline J gene is used to complete it. The chain links TRBV6-2 or TRBV6-3 to TRBJ2-7, with 7 bases identical to TRBD1. The CDR3 totals 17 residues. Trimming removed 0 bases from V and 3 bases from J; junction bases left unmatched: 11. Germline assignment: CDR1 MNHEY and CDR2 SVGEGT. The DNA read from the CDR3 is TGTGCCAGCAGTTACTCGAGAAGGGGGCACACAATCTACGAG. Translating gives CASSYSRRGHTIYE. The full CDR3 protein is CASSYSRRGHTIYEQYF.

Ten or more counts support this clone. The read gets to within 3 residues of the CDR3 end, and the germline J gene fills in the rest. V gene TRBV19 combines with J gene TRBJ1-2, with a weak D call TRBD1 (5 bases). Germline values: CDR1 LNHDA, CDR2 SQIVND (reference sequence). The CDR3 length is 12 residues. Trimming left V 6 bases short and J 1 base short, with 6 bases between. The CDR3 sequence is CASRQDNYGYTF. The sequenced CDR3 bases are TGTGCCAGTAGACAGGATAACTATGGC.